This TCR beta chain was profiled in a study of CXCR3-negative and CXCR3-positive naive CD8 T cells. Whole-study results and caveats: Researchers reported similar TRBV-TRBJ usage in naive CXCR3-negative and CXCR3-positive cells, though memory differed. Comparably high diversity was seen in both naive subsets, and much lower diversity in memory CD8+ cells. TRB CDR3s were more hydrophobic in CXCR3-positive than in CXCR3-negative naive cells.

As regards this clonotype: Its antigen is not known.

The TRB cDNA libraries were prepared by 5' RACE with UMI labels. From its re-call of the 5' RACE reads, TCRdb lists each CDR3 protein once, without DNA. The table lists over 50,000 distinct CDR3 sequences. There are 16 residues in the CDR3. Germline CDR1 is LNHDA and CDR2 is SQIVND (reference sequence). The rearrangement uses TRBV19 and TRBJ1-5; there is no DNA to check the TCRdb D call of TRBD1. The sequence was collected from a human donor in good health. Some clones in this sample may be carry-over from other donors' samples. The sample was naive CXCR3+ CD8+ T cells from blood. Noted subset: CD45RO-CCR7+CD27+CD95- naive CD8+ T cells expressing CXCR3 (TNR3+). The CDR3 sequence: CASTGNPGQGHQPQHF.